Listed below are T cell receptor beta chains from one sample, sequenced in a study of STAT3 mutations in large granular lymphocyte leukemia. Using immunoSEQ multiplex PCR, the repertoire was profiled, and TCRdb retains in-frame clones only, with some absent. The data show roughly 38,000 clones, with roughly 84% seen just once and over 0.35% held by the top ten. The sequenced material came from PBMCs. The origin of the receptors is a human donor with T large granular lymphocyte leukemia. Some clones in this sample may be carry-over from other donors' samples. The CDR3 runs from the conserved cysteine through the conserved F or W. The order of the fields is CDR3 length, clone size, V gene, D gene, J gene, CDR3 protein, CDR3 DNA. D genes are given only for firm matches. Clone size, where shown, is once, few, many, or a class for clones that have expanded.

14	.	TRBV5-1	.	TRBJ1-2	CASSLAAGGEGYTF	TGCGCCAGCAGCTTGGCCGCGGGGGGAGAAGGCTACACCTTC
16	.	TRBV30	TRBD2	TRBJ2-1	CACAGPGTTSYNEQFF	TGTGCATGCGCAGGCCCCGGGACTACTTCCTACAATGAGCAGTTCTTC
18	once	TRBV18	.	TRBJ1-4	CASSPIYRVGHTNEKLFF	TGTGCCAGCTCACCAATTTACAGAGTGGGGCACACTAATGAAAAACTGTTTTTT
14	few	TRBV9	.	TRBJ2-3	CASSVAGRTDTQYF	TGTGCCAGCAGCGTAGCGGGTCGCACAGATACGCAGTATTTT
12	.	TRBV23-1	.	TRBJ1-4	CASSQSSEKLFF	TGCGCCAGCAGTCAATCGTCGGAAAAACTGTTTTTT
16	once	TRBV5-6	.	TRBJ2-1	CASSLVLVAAYNEQFF	TGTGCCAGCAGCTTGGTATTGGTAGCGGCCTACAATGAGCAGTTCTTC
14	once	TRBV7-9	.	TRBJ2-1	CASSSRGSGDEQFF	TGTGCCAGCAGTTCACGAGGGAGTGGAGATGAGCAGTTCTTC
14	once	TRBV28	.	TRBJ2-7	CASGGGQESIEQYF	TGTGCCAGCGGGGGGGGACAGGAGTCGATCGAGCAGTACTTC
15	.	TRBV29-1	.	TRBJ1-4	CSGTLQGTANEKLFF	TGCAGCGGGACACTGCAGGGGACGGCTAATGAAAAACTGTTTTTT
15	.	TRBV5-1	.	TRBJ2-3	CASSLALGPTDTQYF	TGCGCCAGCAGCTTGGCCCTGGGACCGACAGATACGCAGTATTTT
13	few	TRBV5-1	.	TRBJ1-2	CASSFDPNYGYTF	TGCGCCAGCAGCTTCGACCCTAACTATGGCTACACCTTC
16	once	TRBV19	.	TRBJ1-1	CASRPRGRGQNTEAFF	TGTGCCAGTAGACCTCGAGGGCGTGGACAGAACACTGAAGCTTTCTTT
15	.	TRBV6-5	.	TRBJ1-5	CASSPLGASNQPQHF	TGTGCCAGCAGTCCTCTAGGGGCTAGCAATCAGCCCCAGCATTTT
13	.	TRBV4-2	.	TRBJ1-6	CASSLNPDSPLHF	TGTGCCAGCAGCCTAAACCCGGATTCACCCCTCCACTTT
14	.	TRBV7-9	.	TRBJ1-2	CASSTPRSEDGYTF	TGTGCCAGCAGTACACCACGGAGCGAGGATGGCTACACCTTC
18	.	TRBV5-1	TRBD1	TRBJ1-4	CASSAGTGGFGTNEKLFF	TGCGCCAGCAGCGCCGGGACAGGGGGATTCGGGACTAATGAAAAACTGTTTTTT
15	.	TRBV4-1	TRBD1	TRBJ2-7	CASSQVGTGVYEQYF	TGCGCCAGCAGCCAAGTTGGGACAGGGGTCTACGAGCAGTACTTC
16	.	TRBV18	TRBD2	TRBJ2-3	CASSPTSGGAVNTQYF	TGTGCCAGCTCACCGACTAGCGGGGGGGCAGTGAATACGCAGTATTTT
14	.	TRBV2	.	TRBJ2-4	CASSPVSGQDIQYF	TGTGCCAGCAGTCCGGTGAGCGGCCAAGACATTCAGTACTTC
17	.	TRBV2	TRBD2	TRBJ2-3	CASSAWTSGDRTDTQYF	TGTGCCAGCAGTGCATGGACTAGCGGGGACCGCACAGATACGCAGTATTTT
15	.	TRBV9	TRBD1	TRBJ2-7	CASSPGTVFPYEQYF	TGTGCCAGCAGCCCAGGGACAGTGTTCCCCTACGAGCAGTACTTC
15	.	TRBV18	TRBD1	TRBJ1-1	CASSPANRGDTEAFF	TGTGCCAGCTCACCAGCGAACAGGGGCGACACTGAAGCTTTCTTT
16	.	TRBV5-1	TRBD1	TRBJ2-3	CASSLWGQGWTDTQYF	TGCGCCAGCAGCTTGTGGGGACAGGGGTGGACAGATACGCAGTATTTT
15	.	TRBV4-2	TRBD1	TRBJ1-2	CASSPWTGGSYGYTF	TGTGCCAGCAGCCCATGGACAGGGGGATCGTATGGCTACACCTTC
11	once	TRBV29-1	.	TRBJ1-1	CSVRKDGEAFF	TGCAGCGTTAGAAAGGACGGAGAAGCTTTCTTT
15	once	TRBV28	.	TRBJ1-5	CASSLVWLDGQPQHF	TGTGCCAGCAGTTTAGTTTGGCTAGATGGACAGCCCCAGCATTTT
14	.	TRBV4-2	.	TRBJ1-6	CASSEWRGNSPLHF	TGTGCCAGCAGCGAGTGGAGGGGAAATTCACCCCTCCACTTT
15	.	TRBV6-5	TRBD1	TRBJ1-1	CASSYSGTGGAEAFF	TGTGCCAGCAGTTACTCAGGGACAGGGGGAGCTGAAGCTTTCTTT
15	.	TRBV4-2	.	TRBJ2-3	CASSQDLGYSDTQYF	TGTGCCAGCAGCCAAGATTTGGGTTATTCGGATACGCAGTATTTT
15	.	TRBV28	TRBD1	TRBJ1-5	CASSFAGGGNQPQHF	TGTGCCAGCAGTTTTGCAGGGGGCGGCAATCAGCCCCAGCATTTT
14	.	TRBV5-1	.	TRBJ1-4	CASSPVPASEKLFF	TGCGCCAGCAGCCCAGTCCCGGCTAGTGAAAAACTGTTTTTT
14	.	TRBV4-1	TRBD1	TRBJ1-3	CASSQEDRDNTIYF	TGCGCCAGCAGCCAAGAGGACAGGGATAACACCATATATTTT
15	few	TRBV7-8	TRBD2	TRBJ2-1	CASSLTSGGYNEQFF	TGTGCCAGCAGCCTGACTAGCGGGGGATACAATGAGCAGTTCTTC
13	.	TRBV7-9	TRBD1	TRBJ1-5	CASSLGQGLPQHF	TGTGCCAGCAGCTTGGGACAGGGATTACCCCAGCATTTT
12	.	TRBV28	.	TRBJ2-3	CASSLMGDTQYF	TGTGCCAGCAGTTTAATGGGGGATACGCAGTATTTT
11	.	TRBV7-9	.	TRBJ1-1	CASSNRVMAFF	TGTGCCAGCAGCAACAGGGTCATGGCTTTCTTT
14	.	TRBV6-5	.	TRBJ1-2	CASRGYGGSRGYTF	TGTGCCAGCAGGGGCTACGGGGGATCGAGGGGCTACACCTTC
21	.	TRBV19	TRBD1	TRBJ2-6	CASSMGTGGILRSSGANVLTF	TGTGCCAGTAGTATGGGGACAGGGGGGATATTACGCAGCTCTGGGGCCAACGTCCTGACTTTC
15	few	TRBV7-2	.	TRBJ2-7	CASSLAPGVTYEQYF	TGTGCCAGCAGCTTAGCACCGGGGGTAACCTACGAGCAGTACTTC
12	.	TRBV7-2	.	TRBJ1-2	CASSSTLVGYTF	TGTGCCAGCAGCTCCACGCTAGTTGGCTACACCTTC
14	once	TRBV5-1	TRBD1	TRBJ1-2	CASSLLQGEYGYTF	TGCGCCAGCAGCTTGCTACAGGGGGAGTATGGCTACACCTTC
14	once	TRBV6-5	.	TRBJ2-5	CASSYLSRTETQYF	TGTGCCAGCAGTTACTTATCTAGGACGGAGACCCAGTACTTC
15	.	TRBV6-5	.	TRBJ1-1	CASSYSRQQNTEAFF	TGTGCCAGCAGTTACTCGAGACAACAGAACACTGAAGCTTTCTTT
15	.	TRBV18	.	TRBJ1-2	CASSTPGQPNYGYTF	TGTGCCAGCTCAACTCCGGGGCAGCCGAACTATGGCTACACCTTC
15	.	TRBV7-2	.	TRBJ2-1	CASSLAFLAHNEQFF	TGTGCCAGCAGCTTAGCCTTCCTGGCCCACAATGAGCAGTTCTTC
15	.	TRBV27	TRBD1	TRBJ2-7	CASSLGWTGGDEQYF	TGTGCCAGCAGTTTAGGATGGACAGGGGGCGACGAGCAGTACTTC
15	few	TRBV5-1	.	TRBJ1-3	CASSSGRSSGNTIYF	TGCGCCAGCAGCTCCGGACGGAGCTCTGGAAACACCATATATTTT
12	.	TRBV29-1	TRBD1	TRBJ1-1	CSVVQGSTEAFF	TGCAGCGTCGTACAGGGGAGCACTGAAGCTTTCTTT
13	.	TRBV18	.	TRBJ2-5	CASSPGGQETQYF	TGTGCCAGCTCACCGGGGGGCCAAGAGACCCAGTACTTC
16	.	TRBV5-1	TRBD1	TRBJ1-6	CASSFTTDRVNSPLHF	TGCGCCAGCAGCTTCACTACCGACAGGGTTAATTCACCCCTCCACTTT
13	few	TRBV14	.	TRBJ1-5	CASSQARGQPQHF	TGTGCCAGCAGCCAAGCCCGCGGTCAGCCCCAGCATTTT
13	few	TRBV5-1	.	TRBJ2-7	CASSLVSDYEQYF	TGCGCCAGCAGCTTGGTGTCCGACTACGAGCAGTACTTC
14	.	TRBV4-1	TRBD1	TRBJ2-1	CASSTGDSYNEQFF	TGCGCCAGCAGCACAGGGGACTCCTACAATGAGCAGTTCTTC